Presented here are 6 T cell receptor beta chains from one specimen sequenced in a study of blood T cell repertoires in COVID-19. Clones were sequenced by immunoSEQ multiplex PCR, and TCRdb holds only the in-frame ones, with some missing. The sample yields 170,000 or so clones, about 80% seen once. Sequences were obtained from peripheral blood. These receptors all come from a woman in her 70s with acute or convalescent COVID-19.

This chain uses TRBV6-6 with TRBJ1-1, with TRBD1 matching 7 bases. The J segment lost 1 base and the V segment lost 5 bases, leaving 4 bases of the junction unmatched. CDR3 size: 14 residues. CDR1 is MNHNY, CDR2 SVGAGI, per germline (reference sequence). The CDR3 nucleotides are TGTGCCAGCAGTGACAGGGCGGGGAACACTGAAGCTTTCTTT. As protein: CASSDRAGNTEAFF.

The V gene is TRBV11-2, the J gene TRBJ2-7; 7 nucleotides agree with TRBD2. The CDR3 covers 15 residues. V lost 2 bases and J lost 7; bases outside the gene matches: 11. The germline CDR1 and CDR2 sequences are SGHAT and FQNNGV. CDR3 loop: CASSLHPMSAGEQYF. As DNA, the CDR3 is TGTGCCAGCAGCTTACATCCGATGTCAGCGGGGGAGCAGTACTTC.

This clone turned up a few times. The rearrangement links TRBV7-6 to TRBJ1-2; 7 bases line up with TRBD1. This CDR3 contains 13 residues. V dropped 4 bases and J dropped 2; count of bases not matched to a gene: 1. CDR1 is SGHVS and CDR2 is FNYEAQ in the germline V gene. The CDR3 DNA reads TGTGCCAGCAGCTCAGGGGGAAACTATGGCTACACCTTC. It specifies CASSSGGNYGYTF.

The V call is TRBV10-3, the J call TRBJ2-2; 8 nucleotides line up with TRBD2. The germline V gene has CDR1 ENHRY and CDR2 SYGVKD. The CDR3 covers 15 residues. V lost 3 bases, J lost 5 bases, and 5 bases stayed unmatched. CDR3 DNA: TGTGCCATCAGTGATTCTATAGCGGGAACCGGGGAGCTGTTTTTT. It is translated as CAISDSIAGTGELFF.

The CDR3 spells CASSPDMNTEAFF. CDR3 sequence (DNA): TGTGCCAGCTCACCAGACATGAACACTGAAGCTTTCTTT. The V call is TRBV18, the J call TRBJ1-1; D gene unclear. Per germline, CDR1 KGHSH and CDR2 LQKENI. The CDR3 spans 13 residues. Between the trimmed V and J ends, which lost 2 bases and 0 bases, there was a span of 4 bases. The full variable domain, its missing parts supplied by reference TRBV18 and TRBJ1-1, is NAGVMQNPRHLVRRRGQEARLRCSPMKGHSHVYWYRQLPEEGLKFMVYLQKENIIDESGMPKERFSAEFPKEGPSILRIQQVVRGDSAAYFCASSPDMNTEAFFGQGTRLTVV.

V and J are TRBV10-3 and TRBJ1-1; TRBD1 matches at 11 bases. This CDR3 comprises 18 residues. CDR1 is ENHRY and CDR2 is SYGVKD in the germline V gene. With V trimmed by 3 bases and J by 3 bases, 12 bases remained unmatched. CDR3 bases: TGTGCCATCAGTGAACAAGGAGGACAGGGGGCCCCGGACACTGAAGCTTTCTTT. Its protein is CAISEQGGQGAPDTEAFF.